This is a list of T cell receptor beta chains from one sample in a study of memory CD4+ T cells and cytomegalovirus serostatus. Clones were sequenced by immunoSEQ multiplex PCR, and TCRdb holds only the in-frame ones, with some missing. Among 80,000 or so clones listed, under 80% were seen once. Sequenced sample: memory CD4+ T cells from blood. The source of these receptors is an adult in good health and CMV-seropositive. The CDR3 runs from the conserved cysteine through the conserved F or W. D genes are given only for firm matches. Some rows have no size entry. The others give once, few or many, or a class for an expanded clone.

size: .
V: TRBV5-1
D: .
J: TRBJ1-3
DNA: TGCGCCAGCAGCTTATTATCTGGAAACACCATATATTTT
CDR3: CASSLLSGNTIYF

size: few
V: TRBV2
D: TRBD2
J: TRBJ2-4
DNA: TGTGCCAGCAGCCGTAGCGGGGGGGCCACCAAAAACATTCAGTACTTC
CDR3: CASSRSGGATKNIQYF

size: .
V: TRBV4-1
D: .
J: TRBJ1-1
DNA: TGCGCCAGCAGCCAAGCCGGTGGCACCGTGAACACTGAAGCTTTCTTT
CDR3: CASSQAGGTVNTEAFF

size: .
V: TRBV6-5
D: .
J: TRBJ2-2
DNA: TGTGCCAGCAGAGCCACAGGGCCCATGGGCGGGGAGCTGTTTTTT
CDR3: CASRATGPMGGELFF

size: .
V: TRBV27
D: .
J: TRBJ1-2
DNA: TGTGCCAGCAGTTTCGCCAGGGGTTATGGCTACACCTTC
CDR3: CASSFARGYGYTF

size: .
V: TRBV11-2
D: .
J: TRBJ1-1
DNA: TGTGCCAGCAGCTTGGTACCGACTGAAGCTTTCTTT
CDR3: CASSLVPTEAFF

size: .
V: TRBV21-1
D: .
J: TRBJ1-5
DNA: .
CDR3: CASSVGQGAQPQHF

size: .
V: TRBV11-3
D: .
J: TRBJ2-1
DNA: TGTGCCAGCAGCCCTGAACTATTCAATGAGCAGTTCTTC
CDR3: CASSPELFNEQFF

size: .
V: TRBV5-1
D: .
J: TRBJ1-1
DNA: TGCGCCAGCAGCTCCAGGACCCTGGGCGTTGACACTGAAGCTTTCTTT
CDR3: CASSSRTLGVDTEAFF

size: .
V: TRBV28
D: .
J: TRBJ2-5
DNA: TGTGCCAGCAGTTCGAGAACTTTTCGGACGCAAGCCATTGGGGAGACCCAGTACTTC
CDR3: CASSSRTFRTQAIGETQYF

size: .
V: TRBV5-4
D: .
J: TRBJ1-5
DNA: TGTGCCAGCAGCGCCAACGGACAGTCCGGTCAGCCCCAGCATTTT
CDR3: CASSANGQSGQPQHF

size: .
V: TRBV19
D: .
J: TRBJ1-4
DNA: TGTGCCAGTAGTGCCGACAGGTGGGGAACTAATGAAAAACTGTTTTTT
CDR3: CASSADRWGTNEKLFF

size: .
V: TRBV7-6
D: .
J: TRBJ2-6
DNA: TGTGCCAGCAGCTTAGCTTCTCTGAGCTCTGGGGCCAACGTCCTGACTTTC
CDR3: CASSLASLSSGANVLTF

size: .
V: TRBV7-9
D: .
J: TRBJ1-2
DNA: TGTGCCAGCAGCCCGAAAATAGGCCTGGGTCCGGGCTACACCTTC
CDR3: CASSPKIGLGPGYTF

size: .
V: TRBV6-1
D: TRBD1
J: TRBJ1-1
DNA: TGTGCCAGCAGTGAGGCCCCCAGGACAGGAGCTAACACTGAAGCTTTCTTT
CDR3: CASSEAPRTGANTEAFF

size: .
V: TRBV15
D: TRBD1
J: TRBJ2-7
DNA: TGTGCCACCAGCAGAGCAATGGCAGGGGGAGTCTACGAGCAGTACTTC
CDR3: CATSRAMAGGVYEQYF

size: .
V: TRBV5-8
D: .
J: TRBJ2-5
DNA: TGTGCCAGCACCTTAGTTTCCCCCGGGGAGACCCAGTACTTC
CDR3: CASTLVSPGETQYF

size: .
V: TRBV2
D: .
J: TRBJ2-2
DNA: TGTGCCGGCCATATAGGGCAGAACACCGGGGAGCTGTTTTTT
CDR3: CAGHIGQNTGELFF

size: .
V: TRBV30
D: .
J: TRBJ1-2
DNA: TGTGCCTGGGACAGGAACTATGGCTACACCTTC
CDR3: CAWDRNYGYTF

size: .
V: TRBV5-1
D: .
J: TRBJ2-7
DNA: TGCGCCAGCAGCTTGGAACGTTTCTACGAGCAGTACTTC
CDR3: CASSLERFYEQYF

size: .
V: TRBV5-1
D: .
J: TRBJ1-2
DNA: TGCGCCAGCAGCTTGGCCGCGGGCACTGCGGGCTACACCTTC
CDR3: CASSLAAGTAGYTF

size: medium-sized
V: TRBV7-6
D: .
J: TRBJ2-3
DNA: TGTGCCAGCAGCTTAGCGAGGGGAACCTACGATACGCAGTATTTT
CDR3: CASSLARGTYDTQYF

size: .
V: TRBV9
D: .
J: TRBJ2-2
DNA: TGTGCCAGCAACCAGGGGGGAACTGCGAACACCGGGGAGCTGTTTTTT
CDR3: CASNQGGTANTGELFF

size: many
V: TRBV18
D: .
J: TRBJ1-4
DNA: TGTGCCAGCTCACCAGACGGGAATGAAAAACTGTTTTTT
CDR3: CASSPDGNEKLFF

size: .
V: TRBV29-1
D: TRBD1
J: TRBJ1-5
DNA: TGCAGCGTCCAGGGGGGGGTAGGGCAGCCCCAGCATTTT
CDR3: CSVQGGVGQPQHF

size: .
V: TRBV29-1
D: .
J: TRBJ1-1
DNA: TGCAGCGTCGCCAACACTGAAGCTTTCTTT
CDR3: CSVANTEAFF

size: once
V: TRBV7-9
D: .
J: TRBJ1-2
DNA: TGTGCCAGCCGCTACGGAGGGGACGGCTACACCTTC
CDR3: CASRYGGDGYTF